This is a list of T cell receptor beta chains from one sample in a study of CXCR3-negative and CXCR3-positive naive CD8 T cells. TCRdb reworked the 5' RACE reads into one entry per CDR3 protein, no DNA. This sample contains about 130,000 distinct CDR3 sequences. The sample was naive CXCR3- CD8+ T cells from blood. The receptor source for this set is a human donor in good health. Some clones in this sample may be carry-over from other donors' samples. Both conserved end residues are part of each CDR3. Each record gives: J gene, V gene, CDR3 protein.

j_call: TRBJ1-2; v_call: TRBV6-2/TRBV6-3; cdr3_aa: CASSYSADRGDYGYTF
j_call: TRBJ2-7; v_call: TRBV20-1; cdr3_aa: CSAPTTSGLTYEQYF
j_call: TRBJ1-1; v_call: TRBV27; cdr3_aa: CASSPWGDTEAFF
j_call: TRBJ2-1; v_call: TRBV12-3/TRBV12-4; cdr3_aa: CASSWASGSAEQFF
j_call: TRBJ2-1; v_call: TRBV6-6; cdr3_aa: CASSPHNEQFF
j_call: TRBJ1-2; v_call: TRBV27; cdr3_aa: CASSLRQEEVSYGYTF
j_call: TRBJ2-7; v_call: TRBV5-1; cdr3_aa: CARGGHHEQYF
j_call: TRBJ1-2; v_call: TRBV25-1; cdr3_aa: CASSEVVPRDRGEANYGYTF
j_call: TRBJ2-5; v_call: TRBV20-1; cdr3_aa: CSARDRGGLARAETQYF
j_call: TRBJ2-7; v_call: TRBV27; cdr3_aa: CASSLTGTPSYEQYF
j_call: TRBJ2-7; v_call: TRBV5-1; cdr3_aa: CASSFSGPSSYEQYF
j_call: TRBJ2-7; v_call: TRBV29-1; cdr3_aa: CSVDRTSFYEQYF
j_call: TRBJ2-7; v_call: TRBV20-1; cdr3_aa: CSARRLAGGSYEQYF
j_call: TRBJ2-3; v_call: TRBV29-1; cdr3_aa: CSVWLAGADTQYF
j_call: TRBJ2-1; v_call: TRBV20-1; cdr3_aa: CSAQLDGSNEQFF
j_call: TRBJ2-7; v_call: TRBV20-1; cdr3_aa: CSADGQRVYEQYF
j_call: TRBJ1-3; v_call: TRBV28; cdr3_aa: CASSLGGGYSGNTIYF
j_call: TRBJ1-5; v_call: TRBV2; cdr3_aa: CASSEAEAGYQPQHF
j_call: TRBJ2-1; v_call: TRBV12-3/TRBV12-4; cdr3_aa: CASTLGGRPTNEQFF
j_call: TRBJ2-2; v_call: TRBV6-4; cdr3_aa: CASSERGDTGELFF
j_call: TRBJ2-3; v_call: TRBV20-1; cdr3_aa: CSARDPRGGPTDTQYF
j_call: TRBJ2-7; v_call: TRBV7-9; cdr3_aa: CASSFDRPEQYF
j_call: TRBJ1-5; v_call: TRBV5-1; cdr3_aa: CASSPGQGADQPQHF
j_call: TRBJ2-7; v_call: TRBV15; cdr3_aa: CATSRGGGIYEQYF
j_call: TRBJ2-7; v_call: TRBV7-9; cdr3_aa: CASSPAGQESYEQYF
j_call: TRBJ2-2; v_call: TRBV28; cdr3_aa: CASWTSVQTGELFF
j_call: TRBJ2-7; v_call: TRBV6-5; cdr3_aa: CASSYTASGGLPRLEQYF
j_call: TRBJ2-3; v_call: TRBV29-1; cdr3_aa: CSVPRGENPKPSTDTQYF
j_call: TRBJ2-2; v_call: TRBV9; cdr3_aa: CASSPRTGGELFF
j_call: TRBJ2-2; v_call: TRBV29-1; cdr3_aa: CSGRRGQDTGELFF
j_call: TRBJ2-1; v_call: TRBV28; cdr3_aa: CASSLRQGGNEQFF
j_call: TRBJ2-2; v_call: TRBV29-1; cdr3_aa: CSVVATDNTGELFF
j_call: TRBJ2-1; v_call: TRBV12-3/TRBV12-4; cdr3_aa: CASSFGGLGYNEQFF
j_call: TRBJ2-3; v_call: TRBV29-1; cdr3_aa: CSVTRLLAERTDTQYF
j_call: TRBJ1-3; v_call: TRBV11-3; cdr3_aa: CASSLNGDPGNTIYF
j_call: TRBJ2-5; v_call: TRBV13; cdr3_aa: CASSLPKETQYF
j_call: TRBJ2-1; v_call: TRBV5-5; cdr3_aa: CASSRAGTANNEQFF
j_call: TRBJ2-7; v_call: TRBV11-2; cdr3_aa: CASSYYIGASYEQYF
j_call: TRBJ1-2; v_call: TRBV4-3; cdr3_aa: CASSQDWAVANYGYTF
j_call: TRBJ2-7; v_call: TRBV7-9; cdr3_aa: CASSWGLADEQYF
j_call: TRBJ2-3; v_call: TRBV6-1; cdr3_aa: CASSGEGQYTDTQYF
j_call: TRBJ2-4; v_call: TRBV28; cdr3_aa: CASSLERGGPNIQYF
j_call: TRBJ2-3; v_call: TRBV5-1; cdr3_aa: CASSFLGGTDTQYF
j_call: TRBJ2-2; v_call: TRBV28; cdr3_aa: CASTRTENTGELFF
j_call: TRBJ2-5; v_call: TRBV5-1; cdr3_aa: CASSAHEGGIQETQYF
j_call: TRBJ1-2; v_call: TRBV7-9; cdr3_aa: CASSSGSYGYTF
j_call: TRBJ2-3; v_call: TRBV4-3; cdr3_aa: CASSGGQSTDTQYF
j_call: TRBJ2-7; v_call: TRBV13; cdr3_aa: CASSFRRAYEQYF
j_call: TRBJ2-1; v_call: TRBV5-1; cdr3_aa: CASSSGGLLDSYNEQFF
j_call: TRBJ2-7; v_call: TRBV29-1; cdr3_aa: CSVERAPYEQYF
j_call: TRBJ1-5; v_call: TRBV28; cdr3_aa: CASSPGALTGGNNQPQHF
j_call: TRBJ2-5; v_call: TRBV7-2; cdr3_aa: CASSPGGGRPETQYF